The rows below give T cell receptor beta chains drawn from one sample of a study of cytomegalovirus exposure and HLA in healthy donors. This table comes from immunoSEQ multiplex PCR, and its TCRdb copy is limited to in-frame clones, with some not included. The sample records about 120,000 clones, about 80% being singletons. The source material was PBMCs. Source of these receptors: a female donor in good health and CMV-seropositive. Both conserved end residues are part of each CDR3. The order of the fields is V gene, D gene, J gene, clone size, CDR3 protein, CDR3 DNA. The D gene is left open where the match is weak. Size tells how often a clone was seen (once, few, many) or the class of an expanded clone, and some rows leave it out.

TRBV9	TRBD1	TRBJ2-5	.	CASSVRGRRETQYF	TGTGCCAGCAGCGTCAGGGGGCGTAGAGAGACCCAGTACTTC
TRBV5-1	TRBD1	TRBJ2-2	.	CASSPPGQGTTGELFF	TGCGCCAGCAGCCCCCCGGGACAGGGGACCACCGGGGAGCTGTTTTTT
TRBV28	.	TRBJ1-1	once	CASSLRENTEAFF	TGTGCCAGCAGTTTACGGGAGAACACTGAAGCTTTCTTT
TRBV4-2	TRBD2	TRBJ2-6	.	CASSQESGETSGANVLTF	TGTGCCAGCAGCCAAGAGAGCGGGGAAACCTCTGGGGCCAACGTCCTGACTTTC
TRBV28	.	TRBJ1-5	.	CASSPQGGGNQPQHF	TGTGCCAGCAGTCCGCAGGGAGGAGGCAATCAGCCCCAGCATTTT
TRBV19	TRBD2	TRBJ2-5	.	CASQTSGGAQETQYF	TGTGCCAGCCAGACTAGCGGGGGGGCCCAAGAGACCCAGTACTTC
TRBV5-1	.	TRBJ2-5	.	CASSSRVVETQYF	TGCGCCAGCAGCTCCAGGGTGGTGGAGACCCAGTACTTC
TRBV5-1	.	TRBJ1-1	.	CASRENTEAFF	TGCGCCAGTCGGGAGAACACTGAAGCTTTCTTT
TRBV5-1	TRBD1	TRBJ1-2	.	CASSWQGENGYTF	TGCGCCAGCAGCTGGCAGGGGGAGAATGGCTACACCTTC
TRBV5-6	.	TRBJ1-6	few	CASSLGQYYNSPLHF	TGTGCCAGCAGCTTAGGACAGTACTATAATTCACCCCTCCACTTT
TRBV28	.	TRBJ1-5	.	CASSGHLEQPQHF	TGTGCCAGCAGCGGACATTTGGAACAGCCCCAGCATTTT
TRBV19	.	TRBJ1-1	.	CASKPGNLDTEAFF	TGTGCCAGTAAGCCGGGGAATCTTGACACTGAAGCTTTCTTT
TRBV25-1	.	TRBJ2-1	.	CASSEFSAAINEQFF	TGTGCCAGCAGTGAATTTTCGGCGGCCATCAATGAGCAGTTCTTC
TRBV28	TRBD2	TRBJ2-3	once	CASSMGGVPDTQYF	TGTGCCAGCAGCATGGGGGGGGTCCCAGATACGCAGTATTTT
TRBV7-9	TRBD2	TRBJ2-5	.	CASSPGTSGGLETQYF	TGTGCCAGCAGCCCTGGGACTAGCGGGGGGTTAGAGACCCAGTACTTC
TRBV6-1	.	TRBJ2-7	.	CASSQGSYEQYF	TGTGCCAGCAGCCAGGGGTCCTACGAGCAGTACTTC
TRBV7-8	TRBD2	TRBJ2-5	.	CASSESWGGGGETQYF	TGTGCCAGCAGCGAAAGCTGGGGGGGAGGTGGAGAGACCCAGTACTTC
TRBV2	.	TRBJ1-2	.	CASNQGPYGYTF	TGTGCCAGCAACCAGGGCCCTTATGGCTACACCTTC
TRBV6-5	TRBD1	TRBJ1-2	.	CATSGTGVSYTF	TGTGCCACCTCCGGGACAGGGGTTAGCTACACCTTC
TRBV6-5	TRBD1	TRBJ2-7	.	CASRLGGTGHYEQYF	TGTGCCAGCAGACTGGGCGGGACAGGGCACTACGAGCAGTACTTC
TRBV30	.	TRBJ1-4	.	CAWSVQGIEKLFF	TGTGCCTGGAGTGTCCAGGGAATTGAAAAACTGTTTTTT
TRBV28	TRBD1	TRBJ1-4	.	CASSAGTGGKKLFF	TGTGCCAGCAGTGCCGGGACAGGGGGCAAAAAACTGTTTTTT
TRBV14	.	TRBJ2-7	.	CASSQGTYEQYF	TGTGCCAGCAGCCAAGGGACATACGAGCAGTACTTC
TRBV2	.	TRBJ1-3	few	CASSDRSVANTIYF	TGTGCCAGCTCGGACAGATCCGTTGCAAACACCATATATTTT
TRBV5-6	.	TRBJ2-5	.	CASSRLGQGNKQTQYF	TGTGCCAGCAGCAGGTTGGGGCAGGGGAACAAGCAGACCCAGTACTTC
TRBV2	.	TRBJ1-4	.	CATRFQDTNEKLFF	TGTGCTACGAGATTTCAGGATACTAATGAAAAACTGTTTTTT
TRBV4-1	TRBD1	TRBJ1-6	few	CASSLLRGPGVNSPLHF	TGCGCCAGCAGCCTGCTCAGGGGGCCCGGGGTTAATTCACCCCTCCACTTT
TRBV6-5	.	TRBJ1-6	.	CASSGGLNSPLHF	TGTGCCAGCAGTGGTGGCTTAAATTCACCCCTCCACTTT
TRBV5-1	.	TRBJ1-2	.	CASSLEQGSYGYTF	TGCGCCAGCAGCTTGGAACAGGGATCCTATGGCTACACCTTC
TRBV28	TRBD1	TRBJ2-7	.	CASSFPTGTDYEQYF	TGTGCCAGCAGTTTCCCAACCGGGACAGACTACGAGCAGTACTTC
TRBV9	TRBD2	TRBJ2-7	.	CASSVTSGGAAEQYF	TGTGCCAGCAGCGTTACTAGCGGGGGGGCCGCCGAGCAGTACTTC
TRBV9	TRBD2	TRBJ2-1	.	CASSVFAPAGASYNEQFF	TGTGCCAGCAGCGTATTTGCCCCAGCGGGGGCATCCTACAATGAGCAGTTCTTC
TRBV5-4	TRBD1	TRBJ1-2	.	CASSSGTGGYGYTF	TGTGCCAGCAGCTCCGGGACAGGGGGCTATGGCTACACCTTC
TRBV18	.	TRBJ1-5	.	CASSPGTGGNQPQHF	TGTGCCAGCTCACCCGGGACGGGAGGCAATCAGCCCCAGCATTTT
TRBV25-1	TRBD2	TRBJ2-5	.	CASTASGQETQYF	TGTGCCAGCACAGCTAGCGGCCAAGAGACCCAGTACTTC
TRBV11-1	.	TRBJ1-2	.	CASSFSGRLSYTF	TGTGCCAGCAGCTTTTCAGGGAGGTTGAGCTACACCTTC
TRBV11-2	.	TRBJ1-2	.	CASSLGYSPMSYGYTF	TGTGCCAGCAGCTTAGGGTACAGTCCCATGTCCTATGGCTACACCTTC
TRBV5-1	.	TRBJ2-3	.	CASSLVRGGGPRDTQYF	TGCGCCAGCAGCTTGGTTAGGGGCGGGGGCCCCCGGGATACGCAGTATTTT
TRBV2	.	TRBJ1-3	.	CASSLSGNTIYF	TGTGCCAGCAGCCTCTCTGGAAACACCATATATTTT
TRBV30	TRBD1	TRBJ1-2	.	CAWSFLQGAGGYTF	TGTGCCTGGAGTTTTCTACAGGGGGCTGGAGGCTACACCTTC